This TCR beta chain comes out of a study of cytotoxic CD8 clonotypes in ibrutinib-treated CLL. Study information: Recorded responses included 24 partial and 2 complete; following median approximately six years, roughly 15 stayed remitted and roughly twelve progressed.

CDR1 and CDR2 from the germline V gene are SNHLY and FYNNEI. Trimming took 4 bases from V and 5 from J; bases not matched to a gene: 5. The CDR3 runs 14 residues. The table came from immunoSEQ multiplex PCR; TCRdb's copy has only in-frame clones and leaves some out. Counted here are tens of thousands of clones, just over 85% occurring once; the ten biggest clones make up roughly 5%. This clone was counted between two and nine times. The chain uses TRBV2 and TRBJ1-5; 7 positions match TRBD1. The clonotype was recovered from a human donor with chronic lymphocytic leukemia. Sequencing was performed on PBMCs, taken before ibrutinib treatment. CDR3 bases: TGTGCCAGCAGTGGGGGGACAGCGTATCAGCCCCAGCATTTT. Translated: CASSGGTAYQPQHF.